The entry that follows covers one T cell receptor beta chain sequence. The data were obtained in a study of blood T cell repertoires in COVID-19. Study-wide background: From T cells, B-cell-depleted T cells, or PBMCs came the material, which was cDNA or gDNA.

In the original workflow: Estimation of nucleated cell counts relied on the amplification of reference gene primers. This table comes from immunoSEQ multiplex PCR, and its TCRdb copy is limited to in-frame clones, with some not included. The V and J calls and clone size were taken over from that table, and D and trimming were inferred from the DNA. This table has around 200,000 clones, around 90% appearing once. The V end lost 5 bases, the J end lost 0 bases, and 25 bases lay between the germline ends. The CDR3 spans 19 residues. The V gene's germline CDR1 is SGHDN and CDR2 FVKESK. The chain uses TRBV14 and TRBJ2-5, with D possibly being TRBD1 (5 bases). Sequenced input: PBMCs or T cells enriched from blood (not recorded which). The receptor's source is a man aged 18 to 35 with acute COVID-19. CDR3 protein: CASSYTSFGRTRHQETQYF. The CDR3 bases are TGTGCCAGCAGCTACACTTCTTTCGGCAGGACAAGGCACCAAGAGACCCAGTACTTC.